Here is one TCR beta chain with its context. Antigen specificity is unknown. This sample is drawn from a study of cytotoxic CD8 clonotypes in ibrutinib-treated CLL. Across the study: There were around twelve relapsed/refractory patients and approximately 16 treatment-naive patients, and 17 to 18 were IGHV unmutated. Outcomes included around 24 partial and 2 complete responses; after median about 68 months, approximately 15 stayed remitted and roughly twelve progressed. Study-level findings and limits: Public clonotypes (which were uncommon) either contracted or remained stable on treatment. Baseline clonality was higher than in age-matched healthy donors and moved in step with circulating CD8+ T-cell counts.

The CDR3 consists of 14 residues. From germline, CDR1 is MNHEY and CDR2 SVGAGI. Trimming shortened V by 3 bases and J by 10 bases, and 17 bases separated the two germline ends. Generated by immunoSEQ multiplex PCR, the TCRdb table keeps only in-frame clones and is missing some. Among 160,000 or so clones, more than 75% were seen once, and the ten largest hold roughly 1.9%. This receptor was taken from a human donor with chronic lymphocytic leukemia. This sample comprised PBMCs, obtained after 12 months of ibrutinib treatment. The V and J genes are TRBV6-5 and TRBJ2-3, with D possibly being TRBD1 (5 bases). The DNA for the CDR3 is TGTGCCAGCAGTTATTCCCCGGACACCGGTGCGCAGTATTTT. Its translation: CASSYSPDTGAQYF.